The 2 T cell receptor beta chains below all came from one sample that was sequenced in a study of lymphopenia after photon versus proton radiotherapy. Profiling relied on immunoSEQ multiplex PCR, and the TCRdb table lists in-frame clones only, not all of them. This sample yields over 10,000 clones, of which 88% are seen a single time; 3.5% to 4% belongs to the top ten. The sample here was peripheral blood, taken from a patient treated with photon-based radiotherapy. These receptors were collected from a man aged 55 to 70 with pancreatic cancer.

This chain joins TRBV14 and TRBJ2-7; D call uncertain. This CDR3 contains 15 residues. The germline V and J ends were trimmed by 0 bases and 2 bases, with 11 bases remaining between them. Germline CDR1 is SGHDN and CDR2 is FVKESK. The DNA of the CDR3 is TGTGCCAGCAGCCAAGATGAAGCTCTTCCCTACGAGCAGTACTTC. This translates into CASSQDEALPYEQYF.

The chain joins TRBV6-1 to TRBJ1-2; D might be TRBD1 (5 bases). The CDR3 sequence is 15 residues long. Germline assignment: CDR1 MNHNS and CDR2 SASEGT. V lost 2 bases and J lost 7, with 17 bases in between. CDR3 protein: CASSEFRGDGAGYTF. The DNA for the CDR3 is TGTGCCAGCAGTGAATTTCGGGGGGATGGTGCTGGCTACACCTTC.